This TCR beta chain was sequenced for a study of multiple sclerosis patients with progressive multifocal leukoencephalopathy. Time point noted: time of PML onset. TCRdb's table, derived via immunoSEQ multiplex PCR, lists solely in-frame clones and lacks some. The sample holds approximately 27,000 clones, more than 80% seen once. The CDR3 contains 15 residues. Germline CDR1 reads MNHEY; CDR2 reads SMNVEV (reference sequence). The chain combines TRBV27 with TRBJ2-5, with D possibly matching TRBD2 (5 bases). The J call may be incorrect, as the DNA end agrees better with TRBJ2-7. This receptor was identified in a woman in her twenties or thirties with progressive multifocal leukoencephalopathy. The sequencing here drew on PBMCs, taken from a patient treated with natalizumab. The CDR3 bases are TGTGCCAGCAGTTGGCTAGCAATAACCTCCTACGAGCAGTACTTC. It specifies CASSWLAITSYEQYF.